This passage covers 14 T cell receptor beta chains from one sample sequenced in a study of human T cells and chemical hapten exposure (dated by TCRdb to the early 2020s). Library preparation used RACE. The sample was run on a NextSeq 500. TCRdb took the public reads, trimmed them with fastp at Q25, ran MiXCR for clone calling and kept in-frame beta chains. All rows with the same CDR3 protein become a single entry with the most common DNA and genes. The sample includes fewer than 95,000 distinct CDR3 sequences, with 9.5% to 11% observed a single time. Roughly 2% of the sample comes from the top ten. Interpreted using the paper, the time point label stands for: patch test 2, 6 weeks after DPC sensitization. The sample's treatment or condition, from its label and the paper: therapeutic diphenylcyclopropenone sensitization with weekly scalp DPC. The source was whole blood, collected in connection with sensitization to the hapten diphenylcyclopropenone (DPC). The receptor source for this set is a man aged 35 to 55 with alopecia areata. Some clones in this sample may be carry-over from other donors' samples.

This rearrangement joins TRBV7-7 to TRBJ1-2, with 7 bases matching TRBD1. Germline values: CDR1 SSHAT, CDR2 FNYEAQ (reference sequence). CDR3 size: 11 residues. In DNA form, the CDR3 reads TGTGCAGGGGGACAGTCTCTTGGCTACACCTTC. Its protein product is CAGGQSLGYTF. Full variable domain (rest looked up from reference TRBV7-7 and TRBJ1-2): GAGVSQSPRYKVTKRGQDVTLRCDPISSHATLYWYQQALGQGPEFLTYFNYEAQPDKSGLPSDRFSAERPEGSISTLTIQRTEQRDSAMYRCAGGQSLGYTFGSGTRLTVV.

This clonotype is medium-sized in the sample. The CDR3 region is CASSFGEGTGKQYF. CDR3 bases: TGTGCCAGCAGCTTTGGTGAGGGGACAGGGAAGCAGTACTTC. The gene calls are TRBV7-2 and TRBJ2-7; 9 bases are a match to TRBD1. CDR3 length: 14 residues. Trimming at V came to 3 bases and at J to 8 bases, leaving 8 bases not matched to a gene. The germline V gene has CDR1 SGHTA and CDR2 FQGNSA. Based on the CDR3 plus reference TRBV7-2 and TRBJ2-7, the full variable domain is GAGVSQSPSNKVTEKGKDVELRCDPISGHTALYWYRQSLGQGLEFLIYFQGNSAPDKSGLPSDRFSAERTGGSVSTLTIQRTQQEDSAVYLCASSFGEGTGKQYFGPGTRLTVT.

The J gene is TRBJ1-2, the V gene TRBV18; 10 bases are a match to TRBD1. Germline V gene lookup returns CDR1 KGHSH and CDR2 LQKENI. The CDR3 totals 16 residues. V gave up 3 bases and J gave up 3 bases; unmatched junction bases: 7. DNA of the CDR3: TGTGCCAGCTCACCCCCGTGGGGACAGGGGCACTATGGCTACACCTTC. The encoded protein is CASSPPWGQGHYGYTF.

This clonotype was counted a few times. The V gene is TRBV7-8, the J gene TRBJ2-5; D uncertain. The V gene's germline CDR1 is SGHVS and CDR2 FQNEAQ. Trimming cost V 1 base and J 3 bases, with 15 bases left between them. CDR3 size: 16 residues. CDR3 nucleotide sequence: TGTGCCAGCAGCTTAGAGGGTGGGAATATTAAAGAGACCCAGTACTTC. Amino acid sequence: CASSLEGGNIKETQYF. Supplemented by reference TRBV7-8 and TRBJ2-5, the full variable domain reads GAGVSQSPRYKVAKRGQDVALRCDPISGHVSLFWYQQALGQGPEFLTYFQNEAQLDKSGLPSDRFFAERPEGSVSTLKIQRTQQEDSAVYLCASSLEGGNIKETQYFGPGTRLLVL.

V gene TRBV7-3 combines with J gene TRBJ2-3; TRBD2 is a possible D gene (5 bases). The germline CDR1 and CDR2 sequences are SGHTA and FQGTGA. The V gene lost 1 base and the J gene lost 4 bases, with 12 bases spanning the gap. CDR3 length equals 15 residues. CDR3 sequence (DNA): TGTGCCAGCAGCTTAAGTGGGAGTACCGCAGATACGCAGTATTTT. This gives the protein CASSLSGSTADTQYF.

By share, this clonotype counts as medium-sized. In DNA form, the CDR3 reads TGTGCCAGCAGCTTAGGGACCGCTAGTGGCTACACCTTC. Translated: CASSLGTASGYTF. This sequence joins TRBV7-9 and TRBJ1-2; D is undetermined. The germline V gene encodes CDR1 SEHNR and CDR2 FQNEAQ (reference sequence). V lost 1 base and J 7 bases, leaving 10 bases between the germline ends. The CDR3 has 13 amino acids.

This clonotype has more than one count but fewer than ten. The V gene is TRBV20-1, the J gene TRBJ2-6; no clear D gene. The germline V gene has CDR1 DFQATT and CDR2 SNEGSKA (reference sequence). V was pared by 0 bases and J by 2 bases, with 11 bases between. The length of the CDR3 is 16 residues. The CDR3 protein is CSARDPSIAGANVLTF. DNA of the CDR3: TGCAGTGCTAGAGATCCGTCGATTGCTGGGGCCAACGTCCTGACTTTC.

This clonotype was observed a few times. In DNA, the CDR3 is TGTGCCACCAGTGATAACAGGGTTGTACCCGGGGAGCTGTTTTTT. Protein product: CATSDNRVVPGELFF. This rearrangement joins TRBV24-1 to TRBJ2-2, with D perhaps matching TRBD1 (6 bases). The CDR3 totals 15 residues. CDR1 and CDR2 from the germline V gene are KGHDR and SFDVKD. V gave up 3 bases and J gave up 6 bases, with 13 bases separating them.

The chain carries TRBV12-3 or TRBV12-4 and TRBJ2-3, with 7 bases identical to TRBD2. V was pared by 3 bases and J by 5 bases, with 8 bases of the junction left unmatched. CDR3 length: 15 amino acids. The CDR3 DNA sequence: TGTGCCAGCAGTTTGGCGGGAGCAGTGCAAGATACGCAGTATTTT. Protein sequence: CASSLAGAVQDTQYF.

This rearrangement joins TRBV19 to TRBJ1-5; D uncertain. This CDR3 has 15 residues. With 5 bases removed from V and 1 base from J, the gap between germline ends came to 12 bases. Germline lookup yields CDR1 LNHDA and CDR2 SQIVND (reference sequence). CDR3 nucleotides: TGTGCCAGTAGTCCTGGGGTGGTAAGCAATCAGCCCCAGCATTTT. This encodes CASSPGVVSNQPQHF.

This clonotype is categorized as medium-sized. The chain joins TRBV12-3 or TRBV12-4 to TRBJ2-3; the match to TRBD2 covers 7 bases. The CDR3 sequence is 15 residues long. The trim removed 2 bases at V and 4 bases at J, leaving 6 bases unmatched. This chain's CDR3 is CASSLRSSGPDTQYF. CDR3 bases: TGTGCCAGCAGTTTAAGATCTAGCGGCCCAGATACGCAGTATTTT.

This clonotype was picked up many times. The chain recombines TRBV2 with TRBJ2-6, with TRBD2 matching over 9 bases. The CDR3 has 16 amino acids. Germline assignment: CDR1 SNHLY and CDR2 FYNNEI. Trimming cost V 11 bases and J 2 bases; bases outside gene matches: 10. CDR3 DNA sequence: TGTGCCTGGGAACTAGCGGGTAATACTGGGGCCAACGTCCTGACTTTC. Translation: CAWELAGNTGANVLTF.

This clonotype was seen once. The gene calls are TRBV24-1 and TRBJ2-7, with D maybe TRBD2 (6 bases). Trimming left V 5 bases short and J 3 bases short, with 19 bases between. CDR1 and CDR2 (germline): KGHDR, SFDVKD. The CDR3 runs 16 residues. Here the CDR3 reads CATSVPCGAGSYEQYV. The CDR3 bases are TGTGCCACCAGTGTCCCCTGTGGAGCGGGCAGCTACGAGCAGTACGTC.

V is TRBV6-1 and J is TRBJ2-7, with D possibly being TRBD2 (6 bases). Germline V gene sequence: CDR1 MNHNS, CDR2 SASEGT. Trimming removed 0 bases at V and 3 bases at J, with 12 bases between. This CDR3 contains 15 residues. The DNA of the CDR3 is TGTGCCAGCAGTGAAGCGGCGGGGAGTTTCTACGAGCAGTACGTC. This gives the protein CASSEAAGSFYEQYV.